The 15 T cell receptor beta chains listed next were all sequenced from one sample in a study of CD8+ T cells in alopecia areata. The study team obtained lesional scalp punch biopsies and peripheral blood from alopecia areata patients. Once RNA had been extracted, it was reverse transcribed into cDNA to act as the sequencing template. Data came from immunoSEQ multiplex PCR; TCRdb stores just in-frame clones and leaves some out. The repertoire has around 7,000 clones, just over 65% of them found once; the top ten carry around a fifth. Here the sequenced sample was skin, taken at week 0. Receptors originate from a human donor with alopecia areata.

This chain links TRBV6-1 with TRBJ2-5; a possible D gene is TRBD1 (6 bases). The V gene's germline CDR1 is MNHNS and CDR2 SASEGT. This CDR3 spans 15 amino acids. Trimming shortened V by 6 bases and J by 2 bases, and 16 bases separated the two germline ends. CDR3 in amino acids: CASSDGRGRQETQYF. CDR3 DNA sequence: TGTGCCAGCAGCGACGGCAGGGGACGTCAAGAGACCCAGTACTTC.

The genes are TRBV11-1 and TRBJ2-7; D might be TRBD1 (7 bases). Germline values: CDR1 SGHAT, CDR2 FQDESV (reference sequence). The CDR3 sequence is 17 residues long. V was cut by 1 base and J by 4 bases, with 20 bases left in between. As DNA, the CDR3 is TGTGCCAGCAGCTTAGACCGGTCCAGGGGGGCCTGGTACGAGCAGTACTTC. It codes for CASSLDRSRGAWYEQYF.

The gene calls are TRBV9 and TRBJ2-2, with D hard to call. The V and J ends lost 0 bases and 6 bases respectively, with 3 bases between them. This CDR3 contains 12 residues. Per the germline V gene, CDR1 is SGDLS and CDR2 is YYNGEE. In DNA, the CDR3 is TGTGCCAGCAGCGTAGTCTCCGGGGAGCTGTTTTTT. Protein product: CASSVVSGELFF.

Only a few counts were recorded for this clone. The chain couples TRBV7-8 to TRBJ2-3, with D maybe TRBD2 (6 bases). The CDR3 contains 14 residues. With 6 bases removed from V and 2 bases from J, the gap between germline ends came to 12 bases. Germline V gene data show CDR1 as SGHVS and CDR2 as FQNEAQ. The DNA for the CDR3 is TGTGCCAGCAGAGTTAGCGGCTCCACAGATACGCAGTATTTT. Its translation is CASRVSGSTDTQYF.

J is TRBJ1-1 and V is TRBV6-6; 10 nucleotides match TRBD1. The germline gives CDR1 MNHNY, CDR2 SVGAGI (reference sequence). The CDR3 covers 14 residues. The J segment lost 4 bases and the V segment lost 7 bases, leaving 6 bases of the junction unmatched. CDR3 DNA sequence: TGTGCCAGCATCCCGGACAGGGGGGGCACTGAAGCTTTCTTT. It specifies CASIPDRGGTEAFF.

This clone was seen more than once but under ten times. V is TRBV11-2 and J is TRBJ1-4; D gene ambiguous. Germline V CDR1 and CDR2: SGHAT, FQNNGV. V gave up 1 base and J gave up 6 bases, with 3 bases separating them. This CDR3 region has 12 residues. The CDR3 DNA reads TGTGCCAGCAGCTTAGGCCATGAAAAACTGTTTTTT. Its protein product is CASSLGHEKLFF.

The chain joins TRBV6-6 to TRBJ1-2, with 11 bases aligning to TRBD1. The trim removed 11 bases at V and 5 bases at J, leaving 4 bases unmatched. This CDR3 contains 12 residues. Germline CDR1 is MNHNY and CDR2 is SVGAGI (reference sequence). The DNA for the CDR3 is TGTGCCGCAGGGGACAGGGGGTATGGCTACACCTTC. Its translation is CAAGDRGYGYTF.

CDR3 sequence (DNA): TGTGCCAGCAGCTTAGTCGGGCAGGGGGCAACTAATGAAAAACTGTTTTTT. This encodes CASSLVGQGATNEKLFF. This chain links TRBV7-9 with TRBJ1-4, with TRBD1 matching 7 bases. This CDR3 comprises 17 residues. Trimming removed 1 base from V and 0 bases from J; junction bases left unmatched: 5. Per the germline V gene, CDR1 is SEHNR and CDR2 is FQNEAQ (reference sequence). Together with reference TRBV7-9 and TRBJ1-4, the CDR3 gives the full variable domain: DTGVSQNPRHKITKRGQNVTFRCDPISEHNRLYWYRQTLGQGPEFLTYFQNEAQLEKSRLLSDRFSAERPKGSFSTLEIQRTEQGDSAMYLCASSLVGQGATNEKLFFGSGTQLSVL.

The V call is TRBV19, the J call TRBJ2-7; the match to TRBD1 covers 10 bases. V lost 8 bases and J lost 1; bases outside the gene matches: 5. From germline, CDR1 is LNHDA and CDR2 SQIVND (reference sequence). The CDR3 length is 14 residues. CDR3 bases: TGTGCCAGTCAACGGACAGGGGGTTCCTACGAGCAGTACTTC. This translates into CASQRTGGSYEQYF.

The rearrangement uses TRBV30 and TRBJ1-6; 7 bases match TRBD1. V shed 1 base and J 5 bases; nucleotides not matched to a gene: 2. The CDR3 sequence is 14 residues long. CDR1 and CDR2 from the germline V gene are GTSNPN and SVGIG (reference sequence). CDR3 residues: CAWSAGTDNSPLHF. CDR3 coding DNA: TGTGCCTGGAGTGCCGGGACAGATAATTCACCCCTCCACTTT.

As for this clone: Mismatch with germline at one junction end may stem from a read error. V gene TRBV30 combines with J gene TRBJ2-7; no clear D gene. Per the germline V gene, CDR1 is GTSNPN and CDR2 is SVGIG (reference sequence). This CDR3 is built from 13 residues. DNA of the CDR3: TGTGCCTGGAACGTATACATGTCCTCCGAGCAGTACTTC. This gives the protein CAWNVYMSSEQYF.

V usage is TRBV7-6 and J usage is TRBJ2-2; no clear D gene. V shed 2 bases and J shed 6 bases, with 10 bases lying between them. The length of the CDR3 is 14 residues. Germline loops: CDR1 SGHVS, CDR2 FNYEAQ. CDR3 in amino acids: CASSLRASAGELFF. The CDR3 DNA reads as TGTGCCAGCAGCTTACGGGCGAGCGCCGGGGAGCTGTTTTTT.

The V call is TRBV30, the J call TRBJ2-1; D is undetermined. The V and J ends lost 3 bases and 4 bases respectively, with 7 bases between them. Germline CDR1 reads GTSNPN; CDR2 reads SVGIG (reference sequence). This CDR3 spans 12 amino acids. CDR3 sequence (DNA): TGTGCCTGGAGGCCTACTTACAATGAGCAGTTCTTC. This translates into CAWRPTYNEQFF. Full variable domain (rest looked up from reference TRBV30 and TRBJ2-1): SQTIHQWPATLVQPVGSPLSLECTVEGTSNPNLYWYRQAAGRGLQLLFYSVGIGQISSEVPQNLSASRPQDRQFILSSKKLLLSDSGFYLCAWRPTYNEQFFGPGTRLTVL.

The rearrangement links TRBV7-9 to TRBJ1-4; D remains ambiguous. This CDR3 comprises 13 residues. The ends were cut back, 7 bases at V and 7 bases at J, with 13 bases in the middle. Germline assignment: CDR1 SEHNR and CDR2 FQNEAQ (reference sequence). The chain's CDR3 is CASTEGEVEKLFF. DNA of the CDR3: TGTGCCAGCACAGAGGGTGAGGTTGAAAAACTGTTTTTT.

The gene calls are TRBV7-8 and TRBJ1-2; unclear D gene. From germline, CDR1 is SGHVS and CDR2 FQNEAQ. V was cut by 5 bases and J by 4 bases, with 23 bases left in between. The CDR3 consists of 17 residues. The CDR3 DNA reads as TGTGCCAGCAGCATTATTAGGCTTACCCGAAAGACCTATGGCTACACCTTC. Translated: CASSIIRLTRKTYGYTF.